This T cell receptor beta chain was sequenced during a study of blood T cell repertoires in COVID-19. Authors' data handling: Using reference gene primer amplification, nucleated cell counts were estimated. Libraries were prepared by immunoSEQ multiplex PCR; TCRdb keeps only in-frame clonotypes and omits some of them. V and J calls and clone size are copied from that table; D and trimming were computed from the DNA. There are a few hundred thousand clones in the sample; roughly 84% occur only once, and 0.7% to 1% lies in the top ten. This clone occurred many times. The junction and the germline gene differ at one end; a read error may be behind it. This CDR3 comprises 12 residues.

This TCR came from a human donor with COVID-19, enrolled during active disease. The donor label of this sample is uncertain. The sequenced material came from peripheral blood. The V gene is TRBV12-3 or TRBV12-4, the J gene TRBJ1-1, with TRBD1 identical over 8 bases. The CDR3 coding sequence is TGTGCCAGCAGTTTAGTTGACAGGGGCGGCCCCTTT. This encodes CASSLVDRGGPF.